These T cell receptor beta chains were read from a single sample in a study of PD-1 blockade in mismatch repair-deficient tumors. Data came from immunoSEQ multiplex PCR; TCRdb stores just in-frame clones and leaves some out. Seen here are over 9,000 clones, approximately 83% observed once, and the top ten hold roughly a fifth. Their cognate antigens are unknown. Here the sequenced sample was cells cultured in vitro, taken from a patient treated with pembrolizumab. All receptors come from an adult with mismatch repair-deficient cancer. Each CDR3 is given with its conserved first and last residue. A D gene is named only where the DNA matches it firmly. Expanded clones get a size class; other rows say once, few or many, or leave the size out.

CDR3nt: TGTGCCAGCAGCTTGCTAGCAGTCCAAGAGACCCAGTACTTC; CDR3aa: CASSLLAVQETQYF; j_gene: TRBJ2-5; abundance: -; d_gene: -; v_gene: TRBV5-5
CDR3nt: TGTGCCAGCAGTTTAAGCGCTATAGCCAAAAACATTCAGTACTTC; CDR3aa: CASSLSAIAKNIQYF; j_gene: TRBJ2-4; abundance: medium-sized; d_gene: -; v_gene: TRBV27
CDR3nt: TGTGCCAGCACTGGAAGGTTAGCGGTCAAAGAGACCCAGTACTTC; CDR3aa: CASTGRLAVKETQYF; j_gene: TRBJ2-5; abundance: -; d_gene: -; v_gene: TRBV2
CDR3nt: TGTGCCAGTAGTAGACAGATAGATCAGCCCCAGCATTTT; CDR3aa: CASSRQIDQPQHF; j_gene: TRBJ1-5; abundance: -; d_gene: -; v_gene: TRBV19
CDR3nt: TGTGCCAGCAGCTTAAGCCTAGCGATCTACGAGCAGTACTTC; CDR3aa: CASSLSLAIYEQYF; j_gene: TRBJ2-7; abundance: -; d_gene: -; v_gene: TRBV7-2
CDR3nt: TGTGCCAGCAGCTTAGATCCCGGGACAGAGCAGTTCTTC; CDR3aa: CASSLDPGTEQFF; j_gene: TRBJ2-1; abundance: -; d_gene: -; v_gene: TRBV11-2
CDR3nt: TGTGCCACTTCGGACATAAGCTACGAGCAGTACTTC; CDR3aa: CATSDISYEQYF; j_gene: TRBJ2-7; abundance: once; d_gene: -; v_gene: TRBV6-1
CDR3nt: TGTGCCAGCAGCCGTAGCGGGGGAACCTACAATGAGCAGTTCTTC; CDR3aa: CASSRSGGTYNEQFF; j_gene: TRBJ2-1; abundance: -; d_gene: TRBD2; v_gene: TRBV6-5
CDR3nt: TGCGCCAGCAGCCACCCGGCAGGGGGCGAGTTGGTGTCGTACTTC; CDR3aa: CASSHPAGGELVSYF; j_gene: TRBJ2-7; abundance: few; d_gene: TRBD1; v_gene: TRBV4-1
CDR3nt: TGTGCCAGTTTCTCAGCCCGGGACGGTGAATCTGGAAACACCATATATTTT; CDR3aa: CASFSARDGESGNTIYF; j_gene: TRBJ1-3; abundance: -; d_gene: -; v_gene: TRBV19
CDR3nt: TGTGCCAGCAGCGCTGGGACTAGCGGAAGCACAGATACGCAGTATTTT; CDR3aa: CASSAGTSGSTDTQYF; j_gene: TRBJ2-3; abundance: -; d_gene: TRBD2; v_gene: TRBV9
CDR3nt: TGCGCCAGCAGCTGGACAGGGATGAACACTGAAGCTTTCTTT; CDR3aa: CASSWTGMNTEAFF; j_gene: TRBJ1-1; abundance: -; d_gene: TRBD1; v_gene: TRBV5-1
CDR3nt: TGCGCCAGCAAGGAACAGGGGGCAGTTCAGCCCCAGCATTTT; CDR3aa: CASKEQGAVQPQHF; j_gene: TRBJ1-5; abundance: -; d_gene: TRBD1; v_gene: TRBV5-1
CDR3nt: TGTGCCAGCAGCGTAGACGGGAACACTGAAGCTTTCTTT; CDR3aa: CASSVDGNTEAFF; j_gene: TRBJ1-1; abundance: -; d_gene: -; v_gene: TRBV9
CDR3nt: TGTGCCAGCAGCGTGGACAGGAGATCCTATGGCTACACCTTC; CDR3aa: CASSVDRRSYGYTF; j_gene: TRBJ1-2; abundance: -; d_gene: TRBD1; v_gene: TRBV7-2
CDR3nt: TGTGCCAGCAGCCGGGGACAGGGTTCTCATGGCTACACCTTC; CDR3aa: CASSRGQGSHGYTF; j_gene: TRBJ1-2; abundance: -; d_gene: TRBD1; v_gene: TRBV5-4
CDR3nt: TGTGCCAGCAGCCTCGGGCCGAGCTCCTACGAGCAGTACTTC; CDR3aa: CASSLGPSSYEQYF; j_gene: TRBJ2-7; abundance: few; d_gene: -; v_gene: TRBV4-2
CDR3nt: TGCGCCAGCAGCTTGACCACAGGGGGCACAGATACGCAGTATTTT; CDR3aa: CASSLTTGGTDTQYF; j_gene: TRBJ2-3; abundance: -; d_gene: TRBD1; v_gene: TRBV5-1
CDR3nt: TGTGCCTGGGACAGGGGAAACACTGAAGCTTTCTTT; CDR3aa: CAWDRGNTEAFF; j_gene: TRBJ1-1; abundance: -; d_gene: TRBD1; v_gene: TRBV30
CDR3nt: TGTGCCAGCACCCCGATATTGCCCCAGGGGGGCCTCTACGAGCAGTACTTC; CDR3aa: CASTPILPQGGLYEQYF; j_gene: TRBJ2-7; abundance: -; d_gene: -; v_gene: TRBV11-1
CDR3nt: TGTGCCTCCAGGGGGCTCGCCTACGAGCAGTACTTC; CDR3aa: CASRGLAYEQYF; j_gene: TRBJ2-7; abundance: -; d_gene: TRBD1; v_gene: TRBV30
CDR3nt: TGTGCCACCAGCAGCCCGGGACAGAGGGAGTACGAGCAGTACTTC; CDR3aa: CATSSPGQREYEQYF; j_gene: TRBJ2-7; abundance: -; d_gene: TRBD1; v_gene: TRBV15
CDR3nt: TGCGCCAGCAGCTTGGCCAACTCCGAGCGATCCGGGGAGCTGTTTTTT; CDR3aa: CASSLANSERSGELFF; j_gene: TRBJ2-2; abundance: -; d_gene: -; v_gene: TRBV5-1
CDR3nt: TGTGCCAGCAGTCGAAGGGGTGTTCCGGATCAGCCCCAGCATTTT; CDR3aa: CASSRRGVPDQPQHF; j_gene: TRBJ1-5; abundance: -; d_gene: -; v_gene: TRBV28
CDR3nt: TGTGCCAGCAGCGGGACAGGGGGTTTAGGTCAGCCCCAGCATTTT; CDR3aa: CASSGTGGLGQPQHF; j_gene: TRBJ1-5; abundance: once; d_gene: TRBD1; v_gene: TRBV28
CDR3nt: TGTGCCAGCAGTGAAACACCACTCTCCTACGAGCAGTACTTC; CDR3aa: CASSETPLSYEQYF; j_gene: TRBJ2-7; abundance: -; d_gene: -; v_gene: TRBV25-1
CDR3nt: TGTGCCAGCAGCTTTTATGGCGGAGGGCTCGGCGATACGCAGTATTTT; CDR3aa: CASSFYGGGLGDTQYF; j_gene: TRBJ2-3; abundance: -; d_gene: -; v_gene: TRBV5-5
CDR3nt: TGTGCCAGCAGCCCGGGACACTTCACTGAAGCTTTCTTT; CDR3aa: CASSPGHFTEAFF; j_gene: TRBJ1-1; abundance: -; d_gene: -; v_gene: TRBV7-9
CDR3nt: TGTGCCAGCTCAAGCACAGATACGCAGTATTTT; CDR3aa: CASSSTDTQYF; j_gene: TRBJ2-3; abundance: -; d_gene: -; v_gene: TRBV18
CDR3nt: TGCGCCAGCAGCTTCGGGACAGGGGGCTACGAGCAGTACTTC; CDR3aa: CASSFGTGGYEQYF; j_gene: TRBJ2-7; abundance: -; d_gene: TRBD1; v_gene: TRBV5-1
CDR3nt: TGCGCCAGCAGCCGGCGACTAGCGGGATCCTACGAGCAGTACTTC; CDR3aa: CASSRRLAGSYEQYF; j_gene: TRBJ2-7; abundance: -; d_gene: TRBD2; v_gene: TRBV4-1
CDR3nt: TGTGCCAGCAGCTTGTGGGCTAGCGGAGAGACCCAGTACTTC; CDR3aa: CASSLWASGETQYF; j_gene: TRBJ2-5; abundance: -; d_gene: TRBD2; v_gene: TRBV5-6
CDR3nt: TGTGCCGCTCGGACAGTCTCTGAAGCTTTCTTT; CDR3aa: CAARTVSEAFF; j_gene: TRBJ1-1; abundance: once; d_gene: -; v_gene: TRBV28
CDR3nt: TGTGCCAGCAGCAGGGACTCTTTATACGAGCAGTACTTC; CDR3aa: CASSRDSLYEQYF; j_gene: TRBJ2-7; abundance: -; d_gene: -; v_gene: TRBV6-5
CDR3nt: TGTGCCAGCAGCCCACATACTAGCGGGAGTACGACCGGGGAGCTGTTTTTT; CDR3aa: CASSPHTSGSTTGELFF; j_gene: TRBJ2-2; abundance: once; d_gene: TRBD2; v_gene: TRBV9
CDR3nt: TGTGCTAGTGGGGCCCCCCTAGGGGGAAATGGCTACACCTTC; CDR3aa: CASGAPLGGNGYTF; j_gene: TRBJ1-2; abundance: -; d_gene: -; v_gene: TRBV12-5
CDR3nt: TGTGCCAGCAGTGAATTCTTTAACGCAGGGTATGGCTACACCTTC; CDR3aa: CASSEFFNAGYGYTF; j_gene: TRBJ1-2; abundance: -; d_gene: -; v_gene: TRBV6-1
CDR3nt: TGTGCCAGCAGCGTCCTAGGGCCCTCCTCCTACAATGAGCAGTTCTTC; CDR3aa: CASSVLGPSSYNEQFF; j_gene: TRBJ2-1; abundance: -; d_gene: -; v_gene: TRBV9
CDR3nt: TGTGCCAGCAGCTTAGTTCTAGCTAACTATGGCTACACCTTC; CDR3aa: CASSLVLANYGYTF; j_gene: TRBJ1-2; abundance: -; d_gene: -; v_gene: TRBV11-2
CDR3nt: TGTGCCAGCAAGGAAGCCCCTGGAAACACCATATATTTT; CDR3aa: CASKEAPGNTIYF; j_gene: TRBJ1-3; abundance: -; d_gene: -; v_gene: TRBV7-6